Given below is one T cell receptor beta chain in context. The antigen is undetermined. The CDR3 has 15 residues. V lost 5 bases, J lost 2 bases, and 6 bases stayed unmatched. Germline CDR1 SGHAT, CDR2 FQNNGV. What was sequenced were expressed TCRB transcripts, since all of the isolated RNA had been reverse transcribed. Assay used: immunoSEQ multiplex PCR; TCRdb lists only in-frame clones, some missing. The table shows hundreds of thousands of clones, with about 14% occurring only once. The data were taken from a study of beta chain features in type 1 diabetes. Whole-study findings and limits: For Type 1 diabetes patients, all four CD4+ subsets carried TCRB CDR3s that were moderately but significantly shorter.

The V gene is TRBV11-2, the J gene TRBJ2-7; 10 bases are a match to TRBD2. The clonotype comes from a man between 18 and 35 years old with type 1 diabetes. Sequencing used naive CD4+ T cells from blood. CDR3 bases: TGTGCCAGCAGCCTTCTTAGCGGGAGGCCCTACGAGCAGTACTTC. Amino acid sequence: CASSLLSGRPYEQYF.